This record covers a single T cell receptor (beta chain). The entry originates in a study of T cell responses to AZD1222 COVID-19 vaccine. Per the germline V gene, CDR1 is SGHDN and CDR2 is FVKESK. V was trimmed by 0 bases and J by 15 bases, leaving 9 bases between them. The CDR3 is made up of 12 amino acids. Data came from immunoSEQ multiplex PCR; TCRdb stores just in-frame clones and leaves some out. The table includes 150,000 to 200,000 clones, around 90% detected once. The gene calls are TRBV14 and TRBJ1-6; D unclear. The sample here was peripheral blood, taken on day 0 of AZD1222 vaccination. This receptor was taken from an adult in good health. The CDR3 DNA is TGTGCCAGCAGCCAAGAAGAGGTACGCCTCCACTTT. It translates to CASSQEEVRLHF.